Sequencing of this T cell receptor beta chain was carried out in a study of blood T cell repertoires in COVID-19. Study background: Sources were T cells, B-cell-depleted T cells, or PBMCs; the material itself was cDNA or gDNA.

J was trimmed by 4 bases and V by 7 bases; bases with no gene match: 6. The CDR3 has 15 residues. Germline values: CDR1 LGHNT, CDR2 FRNRAP. Per the authors' pipeline: Reference gene primer amplification yielded estimated nucleated cell counts. Generated by immunoSEQ multiplex PCR, the TCRdb table keeps only in-frame clones and is missing some. From that table come the V and J calls and clone size; the DNA was used to work out D and trimming. The data show around 200,000 clones, with roughly 80% seen just once and approximately 7.1% held by the top ten. Sequencing was carried out using peripheral blood. This clonotype originated in a human donor in a cohort sampled during active COVID-19. This chain connects TRBV12-5 to TRBJ2-5; 13 bases align to TRBD2. CDR3 in DNA: TGTGCTAGTGCCATGACTAGCGGGGGGCCAGAGACCCAGTACTTC. It codes for CASAMTSGGPETQYF.